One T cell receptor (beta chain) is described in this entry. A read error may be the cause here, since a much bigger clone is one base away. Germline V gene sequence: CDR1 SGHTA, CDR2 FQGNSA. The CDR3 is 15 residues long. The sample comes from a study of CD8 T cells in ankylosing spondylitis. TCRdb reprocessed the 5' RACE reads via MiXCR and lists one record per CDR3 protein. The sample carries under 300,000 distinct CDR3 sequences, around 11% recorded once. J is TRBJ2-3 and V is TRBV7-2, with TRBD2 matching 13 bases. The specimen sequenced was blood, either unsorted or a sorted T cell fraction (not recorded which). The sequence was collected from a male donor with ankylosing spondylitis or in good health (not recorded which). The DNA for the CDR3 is TGTGCCAGCAGCACTAGCGGGGGGGCGACAGATACGCTGTATTTT. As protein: CASSTSGGATDTLYF.